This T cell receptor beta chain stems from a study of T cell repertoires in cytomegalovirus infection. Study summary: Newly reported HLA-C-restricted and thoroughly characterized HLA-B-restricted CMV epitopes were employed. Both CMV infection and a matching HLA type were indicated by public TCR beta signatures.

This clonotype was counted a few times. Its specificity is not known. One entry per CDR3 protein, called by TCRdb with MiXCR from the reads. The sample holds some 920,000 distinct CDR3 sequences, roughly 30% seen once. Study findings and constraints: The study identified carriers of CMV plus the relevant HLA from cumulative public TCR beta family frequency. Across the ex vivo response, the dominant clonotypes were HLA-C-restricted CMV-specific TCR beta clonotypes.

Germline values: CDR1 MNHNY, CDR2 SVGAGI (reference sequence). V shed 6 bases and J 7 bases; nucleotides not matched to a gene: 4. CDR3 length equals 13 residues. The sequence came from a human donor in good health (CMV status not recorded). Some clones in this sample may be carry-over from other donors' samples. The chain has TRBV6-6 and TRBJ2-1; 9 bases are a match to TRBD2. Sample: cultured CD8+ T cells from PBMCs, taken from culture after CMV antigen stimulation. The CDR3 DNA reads TGTGCCAGCAGGGCGGGGGGGCTGAATGAGCAGTTCTTC. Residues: CASRAGGLNEQFF.